This T cell receptor beta chain appears in the sequencing data of a study of blood T cells in healthy people across ages. Turning to the study itself: Template switching picked up about one barcoded beta molecule for each two T cells. Whole-study findings and limits: TCR beta diversity, measured per million T cells, fell in a roughly linear way with age.

A J-beta primer mix and a sample-barcoded 5' primer were used in a second PCR of about 7 to 12 cycles. MiXCR was run by TCRdb on the 5' RACE reads, yielding one entry per CDR3 protein. The top ten clones hold 15% to 20% of a sample with about 800,000 distinct CDR3 sequences, about 47% of them seen once. Of note for this clonotype: Its antigen is currently unknown.

V lost 2 bases and J 7 bases, leaving 17 bases between the germline ends. The CDR3 is 15 amino acids. CDR1 and CDR2 from the germline V gene are LGHDT and YNNKEL (reference sequence). The study isolated at least 6.5 million PBMCs from each sample. Sequenced: blood. This receptor was taken from a man older than 75 in good health. The chain links TRBV3-1 to TRBJ2-5; D is tentatively TRBD1 or TRBD2 (5 bases each). CDR3 sequence reads: CASSQNPLQGATQYF. The CDR3 DNA reads TGTGCCAGCAGCCAAAACCCCCTCCAGGGAGCGACCCAGTACTTC.